The next 6 T cell receptor beta chains were all read from a single sample in a study of T cell repertoires in cytomegalovirus infection. These receptors' antigens are unknown. One entry per CDR3 protein, called by TCRdb with MiXCR from the reads. This repertoire shows about 920,000 distinct CDR3 sequences, 31% found once; its top ten account for about an eighth. This specimen was cultured CD8+ T cells from PBMCs, taken from culture after CMV antigen stimulation. All receptors come from a human donor in good health (CMV status not recorded). Some clones in this sample may be carry-over from other donors' samples.

DNA for the CDR3: TGTGCCAGCAGGTTGACTAGTGGGGAGACCCAGTACTTC. Protein product: CASRLTSGETQYF. J is TRBJ2-5 and V is TRBV7-9, with D possibly TRBD2 on 6 matching bases. Germline V gene data show CDR1 as SEHNR and CDR2 as FQNEAQ (reference sequence). The V end lost 6 bases, the J end lost 5 bases, and 13 bases lay between the germline ends. The CDR3 is 13 residues long.

This chain uses TRBV12-3 or TRBV12-4 with TRBJ1-1; D unclear. The CDR3 totals 12 residues. V gave up 3 bases and J gave up 7 bases, with 9 bases separating them. Here the CDR3 reads CASSFMGSEAFF. The CDR3 bases are TGTGCCAGCAGTTTCATGGGGAGTGAAGCTTTCTTT.

This clonotype was seen repeatedly, ten times or more. This sequence joins TRBV27 and TRBJ1-1; the D is unclear. In germline, CDR1 is MNHEY, CDR2 SMNVEV (reference sequence). V lost 7 bases and J lost 2, with 5 bases in between. The CDR3 runs to 11 residues. The CDR3: CASTSNTEAFF. CDR3 nucleotides: TGTGCCAGCACTAGTAACACTGAAGCTTTCTTT.

This clonotype was recorded many times. The rearrangement joins TRBV7-2 to TRBJ2-7; D might be TRBD1 (5 bases). Trimming cost V 1 base and J 6 bases, with 7 bases left between them. Germline loops: CDR1 SGHTA, CDR2 FQGNSA. The CDR3 loop spans 12 amino acids. The chain's CDR3 is CASSLEGFEQYV. In DNA, the CDR3 is TGTGCCAGCAGCTTAGAGGGGTTCGAGCAGTACGTC.

This clonotype was recorded a few times. The V call is TRBV12-3 or TRBV12-4, the J call TRBJ2-1; no clear D. This CDR3 is built from 11 residues. With 4 bases removed from V and 9 bases from J, the gap between germline ends came to 7 bases. CDR3 in DNA: TGTGCCAGCAGTTCATCTTCTGAGCAGTTCTTC. Its translation: CASSSSSEQFF.

The chain couples TRBV7-8 to TRBJ1-5; D is perhaps TRBD1 (6 bases). From germline, CDR1 is SGHVS and CDR2 FQNEAQ. Trimming stripped 2 bases from V and 5 bases from J, with 13 bases between. The CDR3 runs to 15 residues. CDR3 coding DNA: TGTGCCAGCAGCTTACTGGGGGCCTTCGATCAGCCCCAGCATTTT. It translates to CASSLLGAFDQPQHF.